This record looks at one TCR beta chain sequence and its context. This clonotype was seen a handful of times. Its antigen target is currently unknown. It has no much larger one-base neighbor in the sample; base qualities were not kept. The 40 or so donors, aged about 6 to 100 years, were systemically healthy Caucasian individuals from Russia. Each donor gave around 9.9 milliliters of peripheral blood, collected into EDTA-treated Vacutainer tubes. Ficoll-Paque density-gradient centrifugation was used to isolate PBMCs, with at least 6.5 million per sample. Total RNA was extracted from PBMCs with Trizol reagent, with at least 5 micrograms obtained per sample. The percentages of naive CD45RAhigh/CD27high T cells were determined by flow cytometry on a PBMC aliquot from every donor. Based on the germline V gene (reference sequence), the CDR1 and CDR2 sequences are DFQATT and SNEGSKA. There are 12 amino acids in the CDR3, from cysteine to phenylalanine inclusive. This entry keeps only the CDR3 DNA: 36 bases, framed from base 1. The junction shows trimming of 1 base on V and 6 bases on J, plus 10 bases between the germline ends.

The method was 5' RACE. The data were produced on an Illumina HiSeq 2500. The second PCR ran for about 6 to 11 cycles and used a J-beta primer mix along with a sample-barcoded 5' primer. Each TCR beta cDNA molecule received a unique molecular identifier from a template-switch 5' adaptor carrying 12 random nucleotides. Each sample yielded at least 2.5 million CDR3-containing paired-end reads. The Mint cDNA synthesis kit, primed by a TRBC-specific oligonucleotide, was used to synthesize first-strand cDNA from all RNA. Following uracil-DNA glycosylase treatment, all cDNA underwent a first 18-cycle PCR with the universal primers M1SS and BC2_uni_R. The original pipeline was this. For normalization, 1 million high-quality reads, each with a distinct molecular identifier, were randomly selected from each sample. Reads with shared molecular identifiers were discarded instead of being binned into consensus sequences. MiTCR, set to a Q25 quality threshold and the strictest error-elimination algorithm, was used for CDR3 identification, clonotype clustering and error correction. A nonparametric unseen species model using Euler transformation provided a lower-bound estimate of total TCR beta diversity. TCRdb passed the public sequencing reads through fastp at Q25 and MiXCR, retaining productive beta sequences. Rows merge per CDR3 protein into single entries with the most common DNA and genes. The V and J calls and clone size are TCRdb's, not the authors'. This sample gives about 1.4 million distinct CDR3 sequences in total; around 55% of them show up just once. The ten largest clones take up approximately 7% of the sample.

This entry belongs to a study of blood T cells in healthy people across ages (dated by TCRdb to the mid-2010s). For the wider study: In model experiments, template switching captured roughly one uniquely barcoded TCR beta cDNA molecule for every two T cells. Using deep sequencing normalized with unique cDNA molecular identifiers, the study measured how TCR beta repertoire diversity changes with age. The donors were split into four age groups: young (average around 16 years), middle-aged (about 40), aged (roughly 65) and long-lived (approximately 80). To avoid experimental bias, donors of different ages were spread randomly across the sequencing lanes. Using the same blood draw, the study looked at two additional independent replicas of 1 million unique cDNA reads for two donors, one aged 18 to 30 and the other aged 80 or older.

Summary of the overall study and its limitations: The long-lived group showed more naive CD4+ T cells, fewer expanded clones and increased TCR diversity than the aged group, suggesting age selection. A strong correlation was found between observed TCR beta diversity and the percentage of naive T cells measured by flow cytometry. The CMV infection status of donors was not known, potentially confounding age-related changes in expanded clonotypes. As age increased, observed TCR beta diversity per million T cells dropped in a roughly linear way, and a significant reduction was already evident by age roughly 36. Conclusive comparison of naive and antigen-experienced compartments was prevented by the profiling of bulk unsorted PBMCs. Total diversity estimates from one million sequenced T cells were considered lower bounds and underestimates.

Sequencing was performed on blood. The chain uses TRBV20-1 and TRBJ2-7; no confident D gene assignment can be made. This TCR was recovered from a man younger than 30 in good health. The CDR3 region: CSARGTSSEQYF. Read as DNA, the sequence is TGCAGTGCTAGAGGGACCTCTAGCGAGCAGTACTTC.